The clone carrying this T cell receptor beta chain appeared a few times. Its specificity is unknown. This specimen comes from a study of human T cells and chemical hapten exposure. Study-level information: Sensitizing treatment utilized 2% DPC over a roughly 2 cm by roughly 2 cm portion of upper inner arm skin.

General study points: In comparison with controls, expanded TCRs gave rise to a significantly larger number of large CDR3 similarity clusters. Donor immune responses may differ from healthy people's, since all donors had alopecia.

TCRdb called the RACE reads again in MiXCR, with one record for every CDR3 protein. The data contain around 120,000 distinct CDR3 sequences, roughly an eighth of them seen just once; the ten biggest clones take up 0.9% to 0.95%. Unmatched junction bases numbered 4, after V lost 1 base and J lost 8 bases. The germline CDR1 and CDR2 sequences are DFQATT and SNEGSKA (reference sequence). The CDR3 runs 12 residues. Specified time point: patch test 1, 2 weeks after DPC sensitization. Treatment meaning: therapeutic diphenylcyclopropenone sensitization with weekly scalp DPC. The V gene is TRBV20-1, the J gene TRBJ1-1; 7 bases align to TRBD1. This sequence originates from a man aged 18 to 30 with alopecia areata. Some clones in this sample may be carry-over from other donors' samples. The sample here was whole blood, taken in connection with sensitization to the hapten diphenylcyclopropenone (DPC). This chain's CDR3 is CSARAGTAEAFF. CDR3 DNA: TGCAGTGCTAGAGCGGGGACAGCAGAAGCTTTCTTT.